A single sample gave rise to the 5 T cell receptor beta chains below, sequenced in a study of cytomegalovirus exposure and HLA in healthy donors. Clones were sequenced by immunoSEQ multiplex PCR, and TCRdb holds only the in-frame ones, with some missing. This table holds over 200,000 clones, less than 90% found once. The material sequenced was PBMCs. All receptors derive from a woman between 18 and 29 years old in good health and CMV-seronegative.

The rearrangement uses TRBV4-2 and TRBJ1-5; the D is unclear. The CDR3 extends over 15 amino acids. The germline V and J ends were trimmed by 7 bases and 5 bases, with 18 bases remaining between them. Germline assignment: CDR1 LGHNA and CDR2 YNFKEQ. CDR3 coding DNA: TGTGCCAGCACCCTATTTGCGGATGGGGATCAGCCCCAGCATTTT. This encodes CASTLFADGDQPQHF.

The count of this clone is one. Here the CDR3 DNA reads TGTGCCAGCAGTCACAGGTACACTGAAGCTTTCTTT. This codes for CASSHRYTEAFF. V is TRBV6-1 and J is TRBJ1-1; perhaps TRBD1 as D (5 bases). V was shortened by 5 bases and J by 3 bases, with 7 bases between the two germline ends. CDR3 length: 12 amino acids. Germline lookup yields CDR1 MNHNS and CDR2 SASEGT.

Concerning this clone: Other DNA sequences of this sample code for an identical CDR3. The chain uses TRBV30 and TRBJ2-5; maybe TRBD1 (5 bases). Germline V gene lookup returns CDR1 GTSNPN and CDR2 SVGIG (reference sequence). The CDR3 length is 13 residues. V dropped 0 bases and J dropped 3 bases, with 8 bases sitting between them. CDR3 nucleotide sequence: TGTGCCTGGAGTGTTGGCAGGGAAGAGACCCAGTACTTC. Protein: CAWSVGREETQYF.

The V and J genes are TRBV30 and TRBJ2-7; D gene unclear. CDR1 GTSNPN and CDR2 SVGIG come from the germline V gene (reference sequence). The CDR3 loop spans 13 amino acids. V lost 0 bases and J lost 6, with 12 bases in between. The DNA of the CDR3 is TGTGCCTGGAGTGTTGGCGGCAGATCCGAGCAGTACTTC. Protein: CAWSVGGRSEQYF.

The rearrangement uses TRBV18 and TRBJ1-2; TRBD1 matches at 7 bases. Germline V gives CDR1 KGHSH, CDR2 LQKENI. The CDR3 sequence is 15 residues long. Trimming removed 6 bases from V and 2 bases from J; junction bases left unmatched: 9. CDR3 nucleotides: TGTGCCAGCTCCGGCGAGGGGGCTGTGAACTATGGCTACACCTTC. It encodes CASSGEGAVNYGYTF.